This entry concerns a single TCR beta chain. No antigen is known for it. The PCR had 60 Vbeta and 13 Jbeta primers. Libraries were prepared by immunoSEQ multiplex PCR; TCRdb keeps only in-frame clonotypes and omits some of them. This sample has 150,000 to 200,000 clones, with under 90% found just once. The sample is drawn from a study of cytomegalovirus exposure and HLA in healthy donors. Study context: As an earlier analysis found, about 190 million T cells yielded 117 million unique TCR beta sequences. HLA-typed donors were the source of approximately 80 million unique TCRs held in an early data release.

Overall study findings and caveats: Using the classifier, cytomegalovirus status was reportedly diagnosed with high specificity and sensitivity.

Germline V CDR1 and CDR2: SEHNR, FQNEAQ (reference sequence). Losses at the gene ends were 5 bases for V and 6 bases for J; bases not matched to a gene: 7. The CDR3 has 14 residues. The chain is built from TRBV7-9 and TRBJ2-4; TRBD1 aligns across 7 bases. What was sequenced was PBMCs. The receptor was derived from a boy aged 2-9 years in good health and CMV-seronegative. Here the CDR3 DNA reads TGTGCCAGCAGCGCGAGACAGGGTAGAAACATTCAGTACTTC. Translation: CASSARQGRNIQYF.